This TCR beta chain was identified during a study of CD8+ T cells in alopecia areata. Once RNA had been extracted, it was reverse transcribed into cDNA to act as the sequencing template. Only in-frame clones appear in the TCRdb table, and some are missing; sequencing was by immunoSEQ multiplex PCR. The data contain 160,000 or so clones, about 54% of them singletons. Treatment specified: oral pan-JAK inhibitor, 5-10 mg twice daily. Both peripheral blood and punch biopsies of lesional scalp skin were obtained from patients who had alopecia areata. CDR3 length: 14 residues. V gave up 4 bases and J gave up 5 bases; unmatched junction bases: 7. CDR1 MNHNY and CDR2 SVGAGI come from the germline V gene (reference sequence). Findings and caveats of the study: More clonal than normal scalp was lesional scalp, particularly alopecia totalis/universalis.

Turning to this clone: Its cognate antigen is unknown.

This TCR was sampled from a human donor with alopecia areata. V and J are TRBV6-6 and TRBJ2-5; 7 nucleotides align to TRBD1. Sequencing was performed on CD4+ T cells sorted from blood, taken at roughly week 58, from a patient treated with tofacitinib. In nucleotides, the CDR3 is TGTGCCAGCAGTTCGAGGGGACAGTGGGAGACCCAGTACTTC. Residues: CASSSRGQWETQYF.